The T cell receptor (beta chain) under discussion was sequenced for a study of response to subunit inactivated influenza vaccine (dated by TCRdb to 2016 to 2019). Regarding the study in general: Deep quantitative T cell receptor repertoire profiling was used in the study to track responses to a trivalent subunit inactivated influenza vaccine.

This clonotype was counted many times. Its antigen target is currently unknown. No much larger clonotype is one base removed from it; base qualities were not supplied. The method was RT-PCR. The instrument given in TCRdb is Illumina HiSeq 2500. TCRdb trimmed the raw reads at Q25, called clones with MiXCR and kept productive beta chains. One record per CDR3 amino acid sequence lists the most common genes and DNA. Counted in this sample were some 540,000 distinct CDR3 sequences; under 30% of them appeared once. The ten top clones hold 2.5% to 3% of the sample. Study-wide findings and limitations: The authors suggested that each seasonal influenza vaccination may recruit only a limited number of new T cells.

Taken from the germline V gene, the CDR1 and CDR2 loops are MGHRA and YSYEKL. V gives up 2 bases and J gives up 4 bases, and the segment between their germline ends measures 12 bases. The cysteine opens and the phenylalanine closes a CDR3 of 15 amino acids. Solely the CDR3 DNA is kept, with 45 bases framed from the first base. This sample also appeared in a second study, on T cells expressing NK-cell markers. The second paper further reports: TCR beta cDNA libraries were made by 5'RACE template switching that added a universal primer site and unique molecular identifiers. Eight donors provided sorted CD3+CD56+NKG2C+, CD3+CD56+NKG2C- and CD3+CD56-NKG2C+ T-cell subsets, whose TCR beta-chain repertoires were profiled. Of the eight sequenced donors, seven were found to be HCMV-seropositive and one was found to be HCMV-seronegative. To restrict sorting to alphabetaTCR-expressing T cells, an anti-gammadeltaTCR antibody was added in several experiments. In roughly 6 donors, the dominant CD3+CD56+NKG2C+ clonotypes ranked among the top 10 CD8+ clonotypes, making up roughly 1.0-8% of CD8+ T cells. Those dominant clonotypes were again the most abundant among CD3+CD56-NKG2C+ cells in a few donors, at 28.3-60.1%. Whether the expanded NKG2C-expressing T cell clones were specific for HCMV antigens remained unclear. The study sequenced eight donors, all healthy volunteers chosen at random: three men and five women. HCMV-specific IgG was detected in serum with a commercial ELISA kit to determine HCMV serostatus. Ficoll density gradient centrifugation was used to isolate peripheral blood mononuclear cells from blood. Using Miltenyi isolation kits, CD4+ and CD8+ T cells were isolated from PBMC through magnetic immunoseparation. cDNA synthesis was primed from the TCR beta constant segment, followed by two successive PCR amplification steps. The libraries were sequenced on Illumina HiSeq 2000/2500, MiSeq or NextSeq, producing 2 x 150 bp reads. Reads were demultiplexed and grouped by UMI with MIGEC, and clonotypes were assembled and quantified with MiTCR. To remove erroneous sequences, TCR cDNA sequences were retained only when supported by two or more reads. The tcR package was used for downstream repertoire analysis, and clonotypes were matched across fractions by CDR3 nucleotide sequence plus V segment. VDJmatch was used to annotate antigen specificity against VDJdb, with one amino acid substitution allowed in CDR3.

The sequencing here drew on CD4+ T cells sorted from PBMCs, taken 11 to 12 days after vaccination. Recombination connected TRBV4-1 to TRBJ2-1; a tentative D match to TRBD2 spans 5 bases. The sequence was collected from a man aged 45 to 65 who received an inactivated influenza vaccine. Donor details come from another sample of the same person, matched by shared clones. The CDR3 corresponds to CASSQRDPGYNEQFF. The nucleotides read TGCGCCAGCAGCCAACGTGACCCGGGGTACAATGAGCAGTTCTTC.